The 3 T cell receptor beta chains below were found in one sample sequenced in a study of cytomegalovirus exposure and HLA in healthy donors. The PCR made use of 60 Vbeta and 13 Jbeta primers. Only in-frame clones appear in the TCRdb table, and some are missing; sequencing was by immunoSEQ multiplex PCR. The table records about 200,000 clones, about three quarters of them present only once. The sample taken for sequencing was PBMCs. These receptors were taken from a man aged 35 to 55 in good health and CMV-seronegative.

The chain joins TRBV7-9 to TRBJ1-2, with a possible D match to TRBD1 (6 bases). Between the trimmed V and J ends, which lost 0 bases and 4 bases, there was a span of 15 bases. This CDR3 has 16 amino acids. Germline V lookup: CDR1 SEHNR, CDR2 FQNEAQ (reference sequence). This CDR3 reads CASSLAGIRGGYGYTF. In nucleotides, the CDR3 is TGTGCCAGCAGCTTAGCGGGTATCAGAGGGGGCTATGGCTACACCTTC.

The chain recombines TRBV5-1 with TRBJ2-2, with TRBD2 as a possible D gene (6 bases). CDR3 length: 17 residues. Trimming removed 4 bases from V and 7 bases from J, with 23 bases in between. Germline CDR1 SGHRS, CDR2 YFSETQ. The CDR3 sequence is CASSDKLMGRGSGELFF. The CDR3 DNA sequence: TGCGCCAGCAGCGACAAGCTGATGGGGCGGGGAAGCGGGGAGCTGTTTTTT.

The V call is TRBV11-2, the J call TRBJ1-1; D remains unclear. Per germline, CDR1 SGHAT and CDR2 FQNNGV. The germline V and J ends were trimmed by 4 bases and 8 bases, with 11 bases remaining between them. This CDR3 is 12 amino acids long. The CDR3, as DNA: TGTGCCAGCAGCTCGTCAGTGGTCGAAGCTTTCTTT. It translates to CASSSSVVEAFF.